These 3 T cell receptor beta chains share one sample of origin, sequenced in a study of T-cell reconstitution after alpha-beta-depleted transplantation in children. It was with unique molecular identifiers that the TCRbeta library was prepared. TCRdb reprocessed the PCR reads with MiXCR, giving one entry per CDR3 protein. The sample holds about 230,000 distinct CDR3 sequences, more than 10% seen once. The sample here was PBMCs from the stem cell graft donor, taken from the stem cell graft. The receptors were gathered from a human donor who donated a stem cell graft to a child with acute lymphoblastic leukemia.

This clonotype was counted at least ten times. The gene calls are TRBV28 and TRBJ1-2, with 8 bases lining up with TRBD1. J lost 8 bases, V lost 5 bases, and 13 bases had no gene match. The germline V gene encodes CDR1 MDHEN and CDR2 SYDVKM. The CDR3 is 15 residues long. CDR3 in DNA: TGTGCCAGCAGTCCCGGGACAGGCCTTTCTAACGGCTACACCTTC. This codes for CASSPGTGLSNGYTF.

This clonotype was detected many times. CDR3 nucleotides: TGTGCCAGCAGTTTAAGAGGACATAATGCCGGAAACACCATATATTTT. Encoded protein: CASSLRGHNAGNTIYF. V is TRBV28 and J is TRBJ1-3; possibly TRBD1 for D (5 bases). Germline-derived CDR1 and CDR2 are MDHEN and SYDVKM. The CDR3 length is 16 residues. The V and J ends lost 2 bases and 4 bases respectively, with 15 bases between them. Using reference TRBV28 and TRBJ1-3 for the parts outside the CDR3, the full variable domain is DVKVTQSSRYLVKRTGEKVFLECVQDMDHENMFWYRQDPGLGLRLIYFSYDVKMKEKGDIPEGYSVSREKKERFSLILESASTNQTSMYLCASSLRGHNAGNTIYFGEGSWLTVV.

This clonotype was observed many times. The CDR3 here is CASSPATGRNTEAFF. CDR3 sequence (DNA): TGCGCCAGCAGCCCGGCGACAGGGAGGAACACTGAAGCTTTCTTT. The chain has TRBV4-1 and TRBJ1-1, with 7 bases aligning to TRBD1. The junction had 6 bases not matched to a gene; V was cut back by 4 bases and J by 1 base. The CDR3 contains 15 residues. CDR1 MGHRA and CDR2 YSYEKL come from the germline V gene.